What follows are 7 T cell receptor beta chains derived from one specimen sequenced in a study of cytomegalovirus exposure and HLA in healthy donors. PCR used 60 Vbeta primers and 13 Jbeta primers. The data were produced by immunoSEQ multiplex PCR, yet TCRdb's version contains in-frame clones alone and is incomplete. The clone table shows about 200,000 clones, with the ten largest holding approximately 0.74%. The sample comprised PBMCs. The source of these receptors is a boy between 10 and 17 years old in good health and CMV-seronegative.

This rearrangement joins TRBV30 to TRBJ1-3, with D maybe TRBD1 (5 bases). Looked up from germline, CDR1 is GTSNPN and CDR2 is SVGIG (reference sequence). Between the trimmed V and J ends, which lost 3 bases and 6 bases, there was a span of 12 bases. This CDR3 is built from 13 residues. As DNA, the CDR3 is TGTGCCTGGAGCAAGGCAGGACAAAACACCATATATTTT. It yields the protein CAWSKAGQNTIYF.

The chain couples TRBV6-1 to TRBJ2-7; possible D gene TRBD2, 6 bases. V lost 6 bases, J lost 4 bases, and 13 bases lay in between. The CDR3 sequence is 13 residues long. Germline CDR1 MNHNS, CDR2 SASEGT. The CDR3 is CASREGTEYEQYF. DNA for the CDR3: TGTGCCAGCAGGGAGGGAACGGAATACGAGCAGTACTTC.

The chain combines TRBV5-8 with TRBJ2-1; the D gene is possibly TRBD1 (6 bases). The V gene lost 2 bases and the J gene lost 4 bases, with 13 bases spanning the gap. Per the germline V gene, CDR1 is SGHTS and CDR2 is YDEGEE. CDR3 length: 15 amino acids. CDR3 coding DNA: TGTGCCAGCAGCTTCTCCAGGGGACGGTACAATGAGCAGTTCTTC. It specifies CASSFSRGRYNEQFF.

The CDR3 DNA reads as TGTGCCAGCAGGTCAATCAGCTCCTATAATTCACCCCTCCACTTT. It encodes CASRSISSYNSPLHF. The gene calls are TRBV28 and TRBJ1-6; no reliable D call. The ends were cut back, 6 bases at V and 0 bases at J, with 9 bases in the middle. This CDR3 has 15 residues. From germline, CDR1 is MDHEN and CDR2 SYDVKM.

The chain combines TRBV5-1 with TRBJ2-7, with 15 bases matching TRBD2. Trimming took 3 bases from V and 1 from J; bases not matched to a gene: 5. CDR1 is SGHRS and CDR2 is YFSETQ in the germline V gene. The CDR3 has 17 residues. In DNA, the CDR3 is TGCGCCAGCAGCTGGGGACTAGCGGGGGGCGAGTCCTACGAGCAGTACTTC. Translation gives CASSWGLAGGESYEQYF.

The chain uses TRBV19 and TRBJ2-1; 7 bases are shared with TRBD2. This CDR3 is 13 amino acids long. The germline CDR1 and CDR2 sequences are LNHDA and SQIVND (reference sequence). Germline trimming cut 6 bases from V and 9 bases from J; bases unmatched to any gene: 8. The CDR3 protein is CASSLPGGFEQFF. The CDR3 region has the DNA TGTGCCAGTAGCCTCCCCGGGGGGTTTGAGCAGTTCTTC.

CDR3: CASSLGDRVDTQYF. The CDR3 DNA reads as TGTGCCAGCAGTTTAGGGGACAGGGTTGATACGCAGTATTTT. This rearrangement joins TRBV27 to TRBJ2-3, with 9 nucleotides matching TRBD1. The V segment lost 2 bases and the J segment 6 bases; nucleotides outside the gene matches: 3. The CDR3 consists of 14 residues. The germline CDR1 and CDR2 sequences are MNHEY and SMNVEV (reference sequence).